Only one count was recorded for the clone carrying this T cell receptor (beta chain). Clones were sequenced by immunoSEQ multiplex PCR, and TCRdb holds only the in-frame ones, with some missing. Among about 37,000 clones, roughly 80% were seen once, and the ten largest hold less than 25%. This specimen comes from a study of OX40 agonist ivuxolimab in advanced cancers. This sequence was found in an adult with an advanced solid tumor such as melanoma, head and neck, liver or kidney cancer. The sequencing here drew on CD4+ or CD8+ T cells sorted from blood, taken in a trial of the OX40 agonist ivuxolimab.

CDR3 bases: TGTGCCAGTAGTATGTGGCCCAGAGTTATGAACACTGAAGCTTTCTTT. Its protein is CASSMWPRVMNTEAFF. The V gene is TRBV19, the J gene TRBJ1-1; no reliable D call. Germline loops: CDR1 LNHDA, CDR2 SQIVND (reference sequence). V gave up 3 bases and J gave up 0 bases, with 14 bases separating them. This CDR3 is 16 amino acids long.